The TCR beta chain described here comes from a study of blood T cell repertoires in COVID-19. About the research overall: The origin of the acute and convalescent COVID-19 samples was the United States, Italy and Spain. Sample material is recorded as cDNA or gDNA derived from T cells, B-cell-depleted T cells, or PBMCs.

The V segment lost 6 bases and the J segment 0 bases; nucleotides outside the gene matches: 14. Germline assignment: CDR1 SQVTM and CDR2 ANQGSEA. The CDR3 covers 17 residues. In the authors' workflow: Amplified reference gene primers provided the basis for estimating nucleated cell counts. Sequenced by immunoSEQ multiplex PCR; TCRdb stores in-frame clones only, minus some. V, J and clone size were drawn from that table, and D and trimming were deduced from the DNA. This table has about 140,000 clones, roughly 82% appearing once. The clonotype originates from a human donor in a cohort sampled during active COVID-19. The gene calls are TRBV29-1 and TRBJ2-1; 7 bases map to TRBD2. Sequencing was carried out using peripheral blood. CDR3 bases: TGCAGCGTGGGGGGTGGGCTAGCGGTCTACTCCTACAATGAGCAGTTCTTC. It translates to CSVGGGLAVYSYNEQFF.